Listed below are T cell receptor beta chains from one sample, sequenced in a study of OX40 agonist ivuxolimab in advanced cancers. TCRdb's table, derived via immunoSEQ multiplex PCR, lists solely in-frame clones and lacks some. This sample has over 95,000 clones, with around 90% found just once. The sample here was CD4+ or CD8+ T cells sorted from blood, taken in a trial of the OX40 agonist ivuxolimab. These receptors all stem from an adult with an advanced solid tumor such as melanoma, head and neck, liver or kidney cancer. The CDR3 runs from the conserved cysteine through the conserved F or W. Fields, in order: D gene, V gene, J gene, clone size, CDR3 length, CDR3 protein, CDR3 DNA. A D gene is named only where the DNA matches it firmly. Expanded clones are given a class, and other clones once, few, many or no size at all.

NA	TRBV5-1	TRBJ2-7	NA	16	CASSLAPLQGAREQYF	TGCGCCAGCAGCTTAGCCCCTTTGCAGGGTGCGAGGGAGCAGTACTTC
NA	TRBV6-5	TRBJ1-1	NA	13	CASSYSNPPEAFF	TGTGCCAGCAGTTACTCGAACCCCCCTGAAGCTTTCTTT
NA	TRBV7-2	TRBJ2-1	NA	15	CASSRPGGANNEQFF	TGTGCCAGCAGCAGACCAGGGGGGGCAAACAATGAGCAGTTCTTC
NA	TRBV28	TRBJ2-5	NA	14	CASISGAVQETQYF	TGTGCCAGCATATCGGGGGCAGTACAAGAGACCCAGTACTTC
NA	TRBV2	TRBJ2-7	NA	12	CASRGGSYEQYF	TGTGCCAGCAGAGGCGGCTCCTACGAGCAGTACTTC
TRBD2	TRBV5-1	TRBJ2-3	NA	15	CASSLGGLATDTQYF	TGCGCCAGCAGCTTGGGGGGACTAGCCACAGATACGCAGTATTTT
TRBD2	TRBV27	TRBJ2-7	few	15	CASSSLAGTGNEQYF	TGTGCCAGCAGTTCCCTAGCGGGGACGGGGAACGAGCAGTACTTC
NA	TRBV5-1	TRBJ2-7	NA	14	CASSLTTLKDEQYF	TGCGCCAGCAGCTTGACGACTCTTAAAGACGAGCAGTACTTC
NA	TRBV5-5	TRBJ1-5	NA	17	CASSLSGAAAGNQPQHF	TGTGCCAGCAGCTTGTCAGGGGCCGCGGCTGGGAATCAGCCCCAGCATTTT
NA	TRBV30	TRBJ1-4	NA	14	CAWSPPVGPEKLFF	TGTGCCTGGAGCCCCCCGGTGGGTCCCGAAAAACTGTTTTTT
NA	TRBV5-1	TRBJ1-2	NA	16	CASSSVPGRPNYGYTF	TGCGCCAGCAGCTCCGTACCGGGACGGCCTAACTATGGCTACACCTTC
TRBD1	TRBV5-1	TRBJ1-1	NA	16	CASSLLPGQMNTEAFF	TGCGCCAGCAGCCTACTTCCGGGACAGATGAACACTGAAGCTTTCTTT
NA	TRBV19	TRBJ1-3	NA	14	CASSGQNSGNTIYF	TGTGCCAGTAGCGGACAGAACTCTGGAAACACCATATATTTT
NA	TRBV4-3	TRBJ2-6	once	17	CASSRAQGLGGANVLTF	TGCGCCAGCAGCCGGGCCCAGGGACTGGGGGGGGCCAACGTCCTGACTTTC
TRBD2	TRBV4-2	TRBJ2-1	NA	15	CASSRVAGGPNEQFF	TGTGCCAGCAGCCGTGTAGCGGGGGGGCCCAATGAGCAGTTCTTC
NA	TRBV2	TRBJ1-1	NA	14	CASSEGVQTTEAFF	TGTGCCAGCAGTGAGGGAGTACAAACCACTGAAGCTTTCTTT
TRBD1	TRBV25-1	TRBJ2-2	NA	18	CASSEYSGQGVGTGELFF	TGTGCCAGCAGTGAATATTCGGGACAGGGGGTAGGCACCGGGGAGCTGTTTTTT